The 22 T cell receptor beta chains presented below share a single source sample, sequenced in a study of T cells in Graves' hyperthyroidism and ophthalmopathy. There were TCR beta CDR3 regions amplified from RNA transcripts. HTBI primers drove first-round RT-PCR of the TCR CDR3. MiXCR was run by TCRdb on the multiplex PCR reads, yielding one entry per CDR3 protein. Altogether approximately 690,000 distinct CDR3 sequences are present, around 15% being singletons, with the ten largest covering under 15%. Sequences were obtained from blood. These TCRs come from a woman between 50 and 59 years old with Graves' ophthalmopathy.

V usage is TRBV28 and J usage is TRBJ2-1, with 11 bases matching TRBD2. Germline CDR1 is MDHEN and CDR2 is SYDVKM. With V trimmed by 5 bases and J by 6 bases, 6 bases remained unmatched. This CDR3 spans 15 amino acids. The CDR3 here is CASSLLSGRVNEQFF. CDR3 DNA: TGTGCCAGCAGTCTCCTTAGCGGGAGGGTCAATGAGCAGTTCTTC. Combining the CDR3 with reference TRBV28 and TRBJ2-1 gives the whole variable domain DVKVTQSSRYLVKRTGEKVFLECVQDMDHENMFWYRQDPGLGLRLIYFSYDVKMKEKGDIPEGYSVSREKKERFSLILESASTNQTSMYLCASSLLSGRVNEQFFGPGTRLTVL.

This clonotype showed up many times. The rearrangement links TRBV10-3 to TRBJ2-7, with D perhaps matching TRBD1 (6 bases). The germline CDR1 and CDR2 sequences are ENHRY and SYGVKD. CDR3 length equals 12 residues. V lost 9 bases and J 5 bases, leaving 14 bases between the germline ends. DNA for the CDR3: TGTGCCATACGAACAGGGTCCCACGAGCAGTACTTC. Its translation: CAIRTGSHEQYF.

This clonotype was recorded many times. The chain joins TRBV20-1 to TRBJ2-2; D is ambiguous. With 1 base removed from V and 7 bases from J, the gap between germline ends came to 10 bases. This CDR3 contains 13 residues. Looked up from germline, CDR1 is DFQATT and CDR2 is SNEGSKA (reference sequence). The CDR3 nucleotides read TGCAGTGCTAGAGGTAGCCCCGGCGGGGAGCTGTTTTTT. It encodes CSARGSPGGELFF.

This clonotype was detected only a few times. V is TRBV28 and J is TRBJ2-2; 9 bases line up with TRBD2. Unmatched junction bases numbered 3, after V lost 2 bases and J lost 8 bases. CDR1 and CDR2 from the germline V gene are MDHEN and SYDVKM. This CDR3 is 14 amino acids long. In DNA, the CDR3 is TGTGCCAGCAGTTTAACTAGCGGGTATGGGGAGCTGTTTTTT. This gives the protein CASSLTSGYGELFF. The complete variable domain, with remaining parts taken from reference TRBV28 and TRBJ2-2, reads DVKVTQSSRYLVKRTGEKVFLECVQDMDHENMFWYRQDPGLGLRLIYFSYDVKMKEKGDIPEGYSVSREKKERFSLILESASTNQTSMYLCASSLTSGYGELFFGEGSRLTVL.

J is TRBJ1-5 and V is TRBV28; D not resolved. The V end lost 6 bases, the J end lost 1 base, and 13 bases lay between the germline ends. This CDR3 contains 15 residues. Germline V gene sequence: CDR1 MDHEN, CDR2 SYDVKM. The CDR3 protein is CASRQTGPSNQPQHF. In DNA form, the CDR3 reads TGTGCCAGCAGACAGACCGGACCGAGCAATCAGCCCCAGCATTTT.

This clonotype was seen ten or more times. The chain is built from TRBV28 and TRBJ2-5, with D possibly TRBD2 on 5 matching bases. Between the trimmed V and J ends, which lost 6 bases and 4 bases, there was a span of 18 bases. The CDR3 runs to 15 residues. Per germline, CDR1 MDHEN and CDR2 SYDVKM. The CDR3 nucleotides are TGTGCCAGCAGATCCTCCCCTTTTCGGGGAGAGACCCAGTACTTC. Its translation is CASRSSPFRGETQYF.

Points on this clonotype: One end of the junction is discordant with germline, which a read error may explain. V usage is TRBV18 and J usage is TRBJ1-1; D ambiguous. Germline V CDR1 and CDR2: KGHSH, LQKENI. The CDR3 contains 13 residues. For the CDR3, the DNA is TGTGCCAGCAAAGGAGAAATGAACACTGAAGCTCTCTTT. Protein sequence: CASKGEMNTEALF.

This clonotype was recorded at least ten times. The CDR3 spells CATSDRGAAINEQFF. Written as DNA, the CDR3 is TGTGCCACCAGTGATAGAGGGGCCGCTATCAATGAGCAGTTCTTC. V gene TRBV24-1 combines with J gene TRBJ2-1; D might be TRBD1 or TRBD2, each matching 5 bases. This CDR3 is 15 amino acids long. With 3 bases removed from V and 6 bases from J, the gap between germline ends came to 14 bases. Germline-derived CDR1 and CDR2 are KGHDR and SFDVKD.

This clonotype appeared many times. V usage is TRBV6-1 and J usage is TRBJ2-2; 7 bases match TRBD1. V dropped 7 bases and J dropped 2; count of bases not matched to a gene: 7. This CDR3 comprises 15 residues. Germline values: CDR1 MNHNS, CDR2 SASEGT. This chain's CDR3 is CASNTGTANTGELFF. CDR3 nucleotides: TGTGCCAGCAACACCGGGACAGCAAACACCGGGGAGCTGTTTTTT.

This clonotype was counted many times. The gene calls are TRBV7-2 and TRBJ1-3; no definite D call. CDR3 length equals 18 residues. CDR1 is SGHTA and CDR2 is FQGNSA in the germline V gene. Trimming took off 4 bases at V and 0 bases at J, with 19 bases between the two ends. This chain's CDR3 is CASSSTPGRTSSGNTIYF. The CDR3 region has the DNA TGTGCCAGCAGCTCAACCCCAGGACGGACGAGCTCTGGAAACACCATATATTTT.

This clonotype was found a few times. V and J are TRBV27 and TRBJ2-1; tentative D call: TRBD2 (6 bases). The CDR3 loop spans 16 amino acids. The germline CDR1 and CDR2 sequences are MNHEY and SMNVEV (reference sequence). V was shortened by 8 bases and J by 7 bases, with 24 bases between the two germline ends. This CDR3 is CASRYLEGRGTNEQFF. The CDR3 DNA sequence: TGTGCCAGCCGTTACTTGGAGGGTCGCGGGACGAATGAGCAGTTCTTC.

The table lists this clonotype with many counts. The V and J genes are TRBV29-1 and TRBJ1-1; D is unclear. Per the germline V gene, CDR1 is SQVTM and CDR2 is ANQGSEA. The V end lost 5 bases, the J end lost 1 base, and 11 bases lay between the germline ends. The CDR3 has 13 amino acids. The DNA for the CDR3 is TGCAGCGTTACATCGAAGAGGAACACTGAAGCTTTCTTT. Protein: CSVTSKRNTEAFF.

This clonotype was found many times. This chain connects TRBV18 to TRBJ2-3; 8 nucleotides line up with TRBD1. CDR1 and CDR2 from the germline V gene are KGHSH and LQKENI. The CDR3 contains 14 residues. Trimming at V came to 8 bases and at J to 3 bases, leaving 7 bases not matched to a gene. CDR3 protein: CASSPRQGTDTQYF. In DNA, the CDR3 is TGTGCCAGCAGTCCACGACAGGGGACAGATACGCAGTATTTT.

This clonotype was recorded at least ten times. V is TRBV6-2 or TRBV6-3 and J is TRBJ2-3, with 7 nucleotides matching TRBD2. In germline, CDR1 is MNHEY, CDR2 SVGEGT. The CDR3 extends over 14 amino acids. V shed 6 bases and J 0 bases; nucleotides not matched to a gene: 3. CDR3 in DNA: TGTGCCAGCAGCGGGAGGTCGAGCACAGATACGCAGTATTTT. Translated, it gives CASSGRSSTDTQYF.

The chain is built from TRBV6-1 and TRBJ2-7; D possibly corresponds to TRBD1 (6 bases). CDR1 MNHNS and CDR2 SASEGT come from the germline V gene. This CDR3 has 14 amino acids. With 4 bases removed from V and 0 bases from J, the gap between germline ends came to 10 bases. The CDR3 DNA reads as TGTGCCAGCAGTGTAGGACAGACCTCCTACGAGCAGTACTTC. The encoded protein is CASSVGQTSYEQYF.

In regard to this clonotype: A junction end diverges from the germline sequence, so it may reflect a read error. The gene calls are TRBV5-1 and TRBJ2-7; no firm D call. CDR1 is SGHRS, CDR2 YFSETQ, per germline. This CDR3 is 11 amino acids long. CDR3 sequence (DNA): TGCGCCGGCAGCTTGGATAGGGAGCAGTACTTC. Encoded protein: CAGSLDREQYF.

This clonotype showed up many times. V usage is TRBV10-3 and J usage is TRBJ2-7; 8 bases agree with TRBD1. With V trimmed by 10 bases and J by 3 bases, 5 bases remained unmatched. CDR1 and CDR2 (germline): ENHRY, SYGVKD. The CDR3 length is 12 residues. The CDR3 DNA reads as TGTGCCAGCTCGGGACAGGTCTACGAGCAGTACTTC. Translated: CASSGQVYEQYF.

The chain employs TRBV6-5 and TRBJ1-3, with 9 bases matching TRBD1. The CDR3 sequence is 16 residues long. V dropped 2 bases and J dropped 0; count of bases not matched to a gene: 2. Germline V gene lookup returns CDR1 MNHEY and CDR2 SVGAGI. CDR3 in amino acids: CASSYDRGGSGNTIYF. The CDR3 DNA is TGTGCCAGCAGTTACGACAGGGGGGGCTCTGGAAACACCATATATTTT.

This clonotype has just a few counts. One end of the junction fails to match germline, which may point to a read error. The chain has TRBV6-2 or TRBV6-3 and TRBJ2-3; 7 bases line up with TRBD2. CDR1 MNHEY and CDR2 SVGEGT come from the germline V gene. The CDR3 is 16 amino acids. CDR3 bases: TGTGCCAGCAGTTACTCGGAGCAGGTCCTCGGGACTACGGAGTATTTT. It encodes CASSYSEQVLGTTEYF.

The rearrangement uses TRBV29-1 and TRBJ1-2; D not resolved. This CDR3 comprises 11 residues. From germline, CDR1 is SQVTM and CDR2 ANQGSEA. V lost 7 bases and J 6 bases, leaving 12 bases between the germline ends. The CDR3 DNA is TGCAGCGGCGTGACACTAGATGGCTACACCTTC. Translation gives CSGVTLDGYTF.

Many counts were recorded for this clonotype. The gene calls are TRBV12-3 or TRBV12-4 and TRBJ2-4; D assignment may be TRBD1 or TRBD2 (6 bases each). Deletions cut 9 bases from V and 3 bases from J, with 15 bases between. The CDR3 length is 14 residues. The CDR3 bases are TGTGCCAGTTCGGGGGCTTACGACAAAAACATTCAGTACTTC. Protein product: CASSGAYDKNIQYF.

The table lists this clonotype with a few counts. The chain employs TRBV15 and TRBJ2-1; 8 bases map to TRBD1. This CDR3 spans 18 amino acids. V was pared by 2 bases and J by 3 bases, with 12 bases of the junction left unmatched. CDR1 is LNHNV and CDR2 is YYDKDF in the germline V gene (reference sequence). The CDR3 coding sequence is TGTGCCACCAGCAGAAAGCCCATAGGACAGGGATACTACAATGAGCAGTTCTTC. It specifies CATSRKPIGQGYYNEQFF.